Reported below is one TCR beta chain. Its antigen is not identified. The record originates from a study of T cell repertoires in cytomegalovirus infection. Overall study findings and caveats: In two of eight donors, the top clonotype was HLA-C-restricted CMV-specific.

TCRdb passed the reads through MiXCR, listing each CDR3 protein once. The table includes 450,000 to 650,000 distinct CDR3 sequences, under 45% detected once. The germline V gene has CDR1 MNHNS and CDR2 SASEGT. This CDR3 spans 19 amino acids. V was pared by 4 bases and J by 5 bases, with 19 bases of the junction left unmatched. Sequencing used cultured PBMCs, obtained from culture after CMV antigen stimulation. The chain carries TRBV6-1 and TRBJ1-5; TRBD1 matches 8 bases. This TCR came from a human donor in good health (CMV status not recorded). Some clones in this sample may be carry-over from other donors' samples. The CDR3 spells CASSVRRYRGKRGDQPQHF. The CDR3 DNA reads TGTGCCAGCAGTGTTCGAAGATACAGGGGGAAAAGAGGGGATCAGCCCCAGCATTTT.